Shown below are 18 T cell receptor beta chains from a single sample sequenced in a study of blood T cell repertoires in COVID-19. Libraries were prepared by immunoSEQ multiplex PCR; TCRdb keeps only in-frame clonotypes and omits some of them. The data hold tens of thousands of clones, with over 70% observed a single time. Source material: peripheral blood. Source of these receptors: a man aged 80 or over with active or convalescent COVID-19.

The rearrangement links TRBV27 to TRBJ2-2; D remains ambiguous. V gave up 6 bases and J gave up 7 bases, with 12 bases separating them. Germline loops: CDR1 MNHEY, CDR2 SMNVEV (reference sequence). The CDR3 has 13 residues. CDR3 nucleotides: TGTGCCAGCAGCCCCGGTGGTATCGGGGAGCTGTTTTTT. This gives the protein CASSPGGIGELFF.

V is TRBV5-1 and J is TRBJ1-6; D is ambiguous. This CDR3 has 14 residues. Deletions cut 2 bases from V and 8 bases from J, with 11 bases between. CDR1 is SGHRS and CDR2 is YFSETQ in the germline V gene. For the CDR3, the DNA is TGCGCCAGCAGCTTATTGGTAGGAGATTCACCCCTCCACTTT. Translated, it gives CASSLLVGDSPLHF.

Written as DNA, the CDR3 is TGTGCCAGCAGCTTGGGGCAGGGTGTGTATAATTCACCCCTCCACTTT. It specifies CASSLGQGVYNSPLHF. The genes are TRBV5-4 and TRBJ1-6; possibly TRBD1 for D (5 bases). V was pared by 0 bases and J by 4 bases, with 11 bases between. The germline CDR1 and CDR2 sequences are SGHNT and YYREEE (reference sequence). The CDR3 sequence is 16 residues long.

V is TRBV28 and J is TRBJ2-7; 9 bases line up with TRBD1. There are 15 residues in the CDR3. Germline V gene sequence: CDR1 MDHEN, CDR2 SYDVKM. Trimming at V came to 7 bases and at J to 2 bases, leaving 9 bases not matched to a gene. The CDR3 loop is CASNKPGQGAYEQYF. The CDR3 DNA reads TGTGCCAGCAACAAACCGGGACAGGGAGCCTACGAGCAGTACTTC.

V is TRBV30 and J is TRBJ2-1; a weak D match, TRBD2 (6 bases). The length of the CDR3 is 15 residues. The V and J ends lost 8 bases and 5 bases respectively, with 22 bases between them. Germline CDR1 and CDR2: GTSNPN and SVGIG (reference sequence). The CDR3, as DNA: TGTGCCGCCAGCCAGACTAGTACTCTAAACAATGAGCAGTTCTTC. Amino acid sequence: CAASQTSTLNNEQFF.

The J gene is TRBJ2-7, the V gene TRBV6-6; TRBD2 matches 8 bases. CDR3 length: 13 amino acids. CDR1 and CDR2 from the germline V gene are MNHNY and SVGAGI (reference sequence). The ends lost 7 bases at V and 2 bases at J; junction bases unmatched: 4. The CDR3 DNA follows: TGTGCCAGCAACCGGGGGGGGACCTACGAGCAGTACTTC. Residues: CASNRGGTYEQYF.

The rearrangement joins TRBV7-2 to TRBJ2-3; 8 positions match TRBD1. Trimming took 2 bases from V and 6 from J; bases not matched to a gene: 7. This CDR3 spans 15 amino acids. The germline V gene has CDR1 SGHTA and CDR2 FQGNSA. The CDR3: CASSLQGALPDTQYF. Here the CDR3 DNA reads TGTGCCAGCAGCTTACAGGGGGCGCTCCCTGATACGCAGTATTTT.

This clone occurred a few times. V gene TRBV2 combines with J gene TRBJ2-7; D gene unclear. CDR1 is SNHLY and CDR2 is FYNNEI in the germline V gene. This CDR3 spans 13 amino acids. Trimming cost V 4 bases and J 3 bases, with 10 bases left between them. The CDR3 protein is CASSVGRYYEQYF. In DNA form, the CDR3 reads TGTGCCAGCAGTGTTGGCCGATACTACGAGCAGTACTTC.

The rearrangement uses TRBV6-5 and TRBJ1-1; D is unclear. Germline assignment: CDR1 MNHEY and CDR2 SVGAGI. Trimming removed 3 bases at V and 1 base at J, with 3 bases between. This CDR3 has 12 amino acids. This CDR3 is CASSYQNTEAFF. DNA for the CDR3: TGTGCCAGCAGTTATCAGAACACTGAAGCTTTCTTT.

This clone was seen only a few times. This sequence joins TRBV6-4 and TRBJ2-2; D gene unclear. CDR3 length: 14 residues. Germline V gene data show CDR1 as MRHNA and CDR2 as SNTAGT. V was trimmed by 2 bases and J by 2 bases, leaving 6 bases between them. CDR3 loop: CASSDQSNTGELFF. CDR3 nucleotides: TGTGCCAGCAGTGACCAGTCTAACACCGGGGAGCTGTTTTTT.

The V and J genes are TRBV3-1 (or the pseudogene TRBV3-2) and TRBJ2-2; D not certain. The germline V gene encodes CDR1 LGHDT and CDR2 YNNKEL (reference sequence). The CDR3 is 13 residues long. V dropped 2 bases and J dropped 3 bases, with 4 bases sitting between them. In DNA form, the CDR3 reads TGTGCCAGCAGCCAAACTGACACCGGGGAGCTGTTTTTT. This sequence encodes CASSQTDTGELFF.

This rearrangement joins TRBV3-1 (or the pseudogene TRBV3-2) to TRBJ1-5; TRBD1 agrees at 10 bases. There are 15 residues in the CDR3. J was trimmed by 6 bases and V by 5 bases; bases with no gene match: 7. Germline V gene sequence: CDR1 LGHDT, CDR2 YNNKEL (reference sequence). The CDR3 loop is CASSSGTGVLQPQHF. Written as DNA, the CDR3 is TGTGCCAGCAGCTCCGGGACAGGGGTTCTTCAGCCCCAGCATTTT.

The rearrangement joins TRBV30 to TRBJ1-2; D is ambiguous. The CDR3 extends over 15 amino acids. V lost 0 bases and J 4 bases, leaving 15 bases between the germline ends. The germline CDR1 and CDR2 sequences are GTSNPN and SVGIG (reference sequence). The CDR3 region is CAWSVKTPGSYGYTF. CDR3 nucleotides: TGTGCCTGGAGTGTAAAGACTCCGGGGAGCTATGGCTACACCTTC.

V and J are TRBV27 and TRBJ2-3, with TRBD2 matching over 10 bases. Germline assignment: CDR1 MNHEY and CDR2 SMNVEV (reference sequence). Trimming cost V 2 bases and J 3 bases; bases outside gene matches: 5. The CDR3 totals 16 residues. This CDR3 reads CASSLGLAGVTDTQYF. The CDR3, as DNA: TGTGCCAGCAGTTTAGGCCTAGCGGGAGTTACAGATACGCAGTATTTT.

This chain links TRBV6-6 with TRBJ2-1; the match to TRBD2 covers 10 bases. CDR1 and CDR2 (germline): MNHNY, SVGAGI (reference sequence). Trimming took 6 bases from V and 1 from J; bases not matched to a gene: 3. The CDR3 spans 15 residues. CDR3 residues: CASSGTSESYNEQFF. The CDR3 bases are TGTGCCAGCAGCGGGACTAGCGAGTCCTACAATGAGCAGTTCTTC.

The chain joins TRBV30 to TRBJ2-6, with 7 bases identical to TRBD2. The CDR3 length is 15 residues. V was clipped by 6 bases and J by 1 base; unmatched bases: 6. Germline values: CDR1 GTSNPN, CDR2 SVGIG (reference sequence). The CDR3: CACPSAGSGANVLTF. The CDR3 DNA is TGTGCCTGCCCCTCAGCGGGGTCTGGGGCCAACGTCCTGACTTTC.

The rearrangement links TRBV6-5 to TRBJ2-1, with D perhaps TRBD2 (6 bases). This CDR3 has 16 amino acids. Germline V gives CDR1 MNHEY, CDR2 SVGAGI. The V end was cut by 4 bases, the J end by 1 base, with 14 bases between. The CDR3 bases are TGTGCCAGCAGTTCCCTGTCTAGCGTATCCTACAATGAGCAGTTCTTC. As protein: CASSSLSSVSYNEQFF.

This clone appeared a few times. The gene calls are TRBV29-1 and TRBJ1-2, with 11 bases fitting TRBD1. Germline CDR1 reads SQVTM; CDR2 reads ANQGSEA. V gave up 2 bases and J gave up 4 bases; unmatched junction bases: 9. The CDR3 covers 16 residues. CDR3 DNA sequence: TGCAGCGTTGAATTCAGGACAGGGGGCGTCGGCTATGGCTACACCTTC. Amino acids: CSVEFRTGGVGYGYTF. The full variable domain, its missing parts supplied by reference TRBV29-1 and TRBJ1-2, is SAVISQKPSRDICQRGTSLTIQCQVDSQVTMMFWYRQQPGQSLTLIATANQGSEATYESGFVIDKFPISRPNLTFSTLTVSNMSPEDSSIYLCSVEFRTGGVGYGYTFGSGTRLTVV.